Listed below are T cell receptor beta chains from one sample, sequenced in a study of early T cells in non-severe SARS-CoV-2 infection. TCRdb processed the 5' RACE reads anew with MiXCR; each CDR3 protein has one entry. Of about 61,000 distinct CDR3 sequences detected, 10% to 13% appear once; the ten largest clones hold about 1.5%. The sample taken for sequencing was whole blood. These receptors originate from an adult who was a healthcare worker with PCR-confirmed SARS-CoV-2 infection or an uninfected control (not recorded which). Both conserved end residues are part of each CDR3. Each record gives: J gene, V gene, clone size, D gene, CDR3 length, CDR3 protein, CDR3 DNA. The D gene is left open where the match is weak. Size is stated for part of the rows, as once, few or many counts, or as a class when the clone is expanded.

j_gene: TRBJ2-1
v_gene: TRBV28
abundance: many
d_gene: -
len: 11
CDR3aa: CASSPRNEQFF
CDR3nt: TGTGCCAGCAGTCCCCGGAATGAGCAGTTCTTC

j_gene: TRBJ2-3
v_gene: TRBV11-2
abundance: many
d_gene: -
len: 14
CDR3aa: CASSFGPSTDTQYF
CDR3nt: TGTGCCAGCAGCTTCGGACCCAGCACAGATACGCAGTATTTT

j_gene: TRBJ2-1
v_gene: TRBV11-2
abundance: -
d_gene: -
len: 11
CDR3aa: CASSSPNEQFF
CDR3nt: TGTGCCAGCAGCTCCCCCAATGAGCAGTTCTTC

j_gene: TRBJ2-7
v_gene: TRBV5-1
abundance: many
d_gene: TRBD1
len: 14
CDR3aa: CASSYDRGSYEQYF
CDR3nt: TGCGCCAGCAGCTATGACAGGGGCTCCTACGAGCAGTACTTC

j_gene: TRBJ2-5
v_gene: TRBV19
abundance: few
d_gene: -
len: 15
CDR3aa: CASSPYPRPTETQYF
CDR3nt: TGTGCCAGTAGCCCATACCCCCGCCCGACGGAGACCCAGTACTTC

j_gene: TRBJ2-7
v_gene: TRBV2
abundance: -
d_gene: TRBD1
len: 14
CDR3aa: CASSETRDRVSWYF
CDR3nt: TGTGCCAGCAGTGAGACCCGGGACAGAGTAAGCTGGTACTTC

j_gene: TRBJ2-1
v_gene: TRBV9
abundance: many
d_gene: -
len: 14
CDR3aa: CASSEGPLRDRQFF
CDR3nt: TGTGCCAGCAGCGAAGGTCCCCTCAGGGATAGACAGTTCTTC

j_gene: TRBJ2-1
v_gene: TRBV7-6
abundance: many
d_gene: -
len: 15
CDR3aa: CASSLGGATYNEQFF
CDR3nt: TGTGCCAGCAGCTTAGGGGGGGCCACCTACAATGAGCAGTTCTTC

j_gene: TRBJ2-3
v_gene: TRBV2
abundance: few
d_gene: -
len: 14
CDR3aa: CATRSEPGSDTQYF
CDR3nt: TGTGCCACCCGGAGCGAGCCGGGGTCAGATACGCAGTATTTT

j_gene: TRBJ2-7
v_gene: TRBV18
abundance: many
d_gene: -
len: 13
CDR3aa: CASSPGIGYEQYF
CDR3nt: TGTGCCAGCTCACCAGGAATCGGCTACGAGCAGTACTTC

j_gene: TRBJ1-2
v_gene: TRBV5-8
abundance: few
d_gene: TRBD1
len: 15
CDR3aa: CASSLVARGMYGYTF
CDR3nt: TGTGCCAGCAGCTTGGTTGCCAGGGGGATGTATGGCTACACCTTC

j_gene: TRBJ2-5
v_gene: TRBV4-1
abundance: -
d_gene: -
len: 15
CDR3aa: CASSQTQGGSETQYF
CDR3nt: TGCGCCAGCAGCCAGACCCAGGGGGGGTCGGAGACCCAGTACTTC

j_gene: TRBJ2-1
v_gene: TRBV11-3
abundance: many
d_gene: TRBD1
len: 15
CDR3aa: CASSLSGGSYNEQFF
CDR3nt: TGTGCCAGCAGCTTATCAGGGGGCTCCTACAATGAGCAGTTCTTC

j_gene: TRBJ1-2
v_gene: TRBV28
abundance: many
d_gene: -
len: 12
CDR3aa: CASTPKAYGYTF
CDR3nt: TGTGCCAGCACGCCGAAGGCCTATGGCTACACCTTC

j_gene: TRBJ1-6
v_gene: TRBV15
abundance: many
d_gene: -
len: 13
CDR3aa: CATSREKGSPLHF
CDR3nt: TGTGCCACCAGCAGGGAGAAAGGTTCACCCCTCCACTTT